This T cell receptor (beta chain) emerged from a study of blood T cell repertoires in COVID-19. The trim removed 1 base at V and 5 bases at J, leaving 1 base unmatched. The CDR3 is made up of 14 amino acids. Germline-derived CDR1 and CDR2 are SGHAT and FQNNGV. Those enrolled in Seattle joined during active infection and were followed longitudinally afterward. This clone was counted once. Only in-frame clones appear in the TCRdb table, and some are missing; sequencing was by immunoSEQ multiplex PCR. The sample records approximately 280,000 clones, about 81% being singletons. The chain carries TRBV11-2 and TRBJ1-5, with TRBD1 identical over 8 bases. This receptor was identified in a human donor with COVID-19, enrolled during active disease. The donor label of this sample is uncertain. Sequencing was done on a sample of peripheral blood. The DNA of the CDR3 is TGTGCCAGCAGCTTAGCACAGGGGGATCAGCCCCAGCATTTT. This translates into CASSLAQGDQPQHF.